This TCR beta chain appears in the sequencing data of a study of cytomegalovirus exposure and HLA in healthy donors. Note on this clone: Its specificity is unknown.

Notes on the study in general: In an earlier analysis, most TCR beta V segments were productive about 87% or about 30% of the time. The authors listed some 160 TCR beta chains as cytomegalovirus-associated. Judged likely to be a sequencing artifact was a cluster of highly shared sequence variants. The authors reported that TCR beta sequences could predict HLA-A and HLA-B alleles. These predictions were accurate for most subjects in the first cohort.

Germline V gives CDR1 MDHEN, CDR2 SYDVKM. The V segment lost 6 bases and the J segment 5 bases; nucleotides outside the gene matches: 6. This CDR3 spans 13 amino acids. In the PCR, 60 Vbeta and 13 Jbeta primers were used. Clones were sequenced by immunoSEQ multiplex PCR, and TCRdb holds only the in-frame ones, with some missing. Altogether fewer than 80,000 clones are present, less than 75% being singletons, with the ten largest covering 20% to 30%. This sequence was found in a man aged 45-60 years in good health and CMV-seropositive. The sequenced material came from PBMCs. This chain links TRBV28 with TRBJ1-1, with TRBD1 identical over 7 bases. The CDR3 here is CASSTTGRTEAFF. CDR3 sequence (DNA): TGTGCCAGCAGCACGACAGGGAGGACTGAAGCTTTCTTT.